Below are 21 T cell receptor beta chains sequenced from a single sample in a study of high-grade serous ovarian cancer treatment subgroups. Method: immunoSEQ multiplex PCR; TCRdb's copy keeps in-frame clones and lacks some. The sample lists 5,000 to 6,500 clones; under 80% were seen once. Tumor samples were taken before definitive surgery or chemotherapy. Source material: tumor tissue. The receptors originated from a human donor with high-grade serous ovarian cancer.

The gene calls are TRBV5-1 and TRBJ1-1, with 9 bases matching TRBD1. CDR3 length: 15 residues. V dropped 4 bases and J dropped 5; count of bases not matched to a gene: 9. In germline, CDR1 is SGHRS, CDR2 YFSETQ. The CDR3 spells CASSGTGGRETEAFF. The CDR3, as DNA: TGCGCCAGCAGCGGAACAGGGGGCCGGGAGACTGAAGCTTTCTTT. Combining the CDR3 with reference TRBV5-1 and TRBJ1-1 gives the whole variable domain KAGVTQTPRYLIKTRGQQVTLSCSPISGHRSVSWYQQTPGQGLQFLFEYFSETQRNKGNFPGRFSGRQFSNSRSEMNVSTLELGDSALYLCASSGTGGRETEAFFGQGTRLTVV.

This chain uses TRBV29-1 with TRBJ2-7; 8 nucleotides match TRBD1. The CDR3 spans 13 residues. The junction had 7 bases not matched to a gene; V was cut back by 7 bases and J by 2 bases. CDR1 is SQVTM, CDR2 ANQGSEA, per germline. Here the CDR3 reads CSAWTGSTYEQYF. The DNA for the CDR3 is TGCAGCGCTTGGACAGGGAGTACCTACGAGCAGTACTTC.

This clone was recorded a few times. This chain connects TRBV29-1 to TRBJ2-7; 9 nucleotides agree with TRBD2. Trimming took 8 bases from V and 4 from J; bases not matched to a gene: 15. This CDR3 region has 15 residues. Germline CDR1 and CDR2: SQVTM and ANQGSEA. CDR3: CSLPEPSSGAYEQYF. The CDR3 region has the DNA TGCAGCCTCCCCGAGCCTTCTAGCGGGGCTTACGAGCAGTACTTC.

V is TRBV6-4 and J is TRBJ2-3; 10 bases fit TRBD2. The length of the CDR3 is 16 residues. V gave up 5 bases and J gave up 5 bases; unmatched junction bases: 10. CDR1 MRHNA and CDR2 SNTAGT come from the germline V gene. This CDR3 is CASSLIAGGHEDTQYF. Written as DNA, the CDR3 is TGTGCCAGCAGTCTTATAGCGGGGGGACATGAAGATACGCAGTATTTT.

The chain links TRBV5-1 to TRBJ1-2, with D hard to call. Between the trimmed V and J ends, which lost 2 bases and 1 base, there was a span of 9 bases. The CDR3 runs 14 residues. Germline V lookup: CDR1 SGHRS, CDR2 YFSETQ. Written as DNA, the CDR3 is TGCGCCAGCAGCTTAATGGACGGTAACTATGGCTACACCTTC. Its protein is CASSLMDGNYGYTF.

This sequence joins TRBV7-9 and TRBJ2-2, with unresolved D. This CDR3 has 14 amino acids. Trimming shortened V by 1 base and J by 6 bases, and 9 bases separated the two germline ends. CDR1 is SEHNR and CDR2 is FQNEAQ in the germline V gene (reference sequence). The CDR3 region is CASSLDLLAGELFF. The CDR3 region has the DNA TGTGCCAGCAGCTTAGATCTTCTGGCCGGGGAGCTGTTTTTT.

The chain couples TRBV29-1 to TRBJ1-6; unclear D gene. This CDR3 has 13 amino acids. The ends were cut back, 6 bases at V and 10 bases at J, with 16 bases in the middle. Per germline, CDR1 SQVTM and CDR2 ANQGSEA. In DNA form, the CDR3 reads TGCAGCGTAGCCGTGGGGTCATCCTCACCCCTCCACTTT. Protein: CSVAVGSSSPLHF.

V usage is TRBV5-6 and J usage is TRBJ1-2, with D possibly matching TRBD1 (5 bases). V was clipped by 2 bases and J by 2 bases, with 7 bases between them. CDR1 is SGHDT and CDR2 is YYEEEE in the germline V gene. CDR3 length equals 13 residues. CDR3 residues: CASSLKGNYGYTF. The CDR3 region has the DNA TGTGCCAGCAGCTTAAAGGGGAACTATGGCTACACCTTC.

This sequence joins TRBV6-1 and TRBJ1-4; D call uncertain. V lost 3 bases, J lost 6 bases, and 17 bases lay in between. CDR3 length equals 16 residues. CDR1 and CDR2 from the germline V gene are MNHNS and SASEGT. The CDR3 DNA sequence: TGTGCCAGCAGTGATAGTATCTCCCTAGCGGATGAAAAACTGTTTTTT. Its translation: CASSDSISLADEKLFF.

There are a few counts of this clone. The rearrangement joins TRBV23-1 to TRBJ2-3; maybe TRBD2 (7 bases). TRBV23-1 falls under the ORF class, with uncertain function. Between the trimmed V and J ends, which lost 7 bases and 2 bases, there was a span of 13 bases. The CDR3 contains 14 residues. The CDR3 here is CASIGGGFTDTQYF. CDR3 in DNA: TGCGCCAGCATAGGGGGGGGGTTCACAGATACGCAGTATTTT.

The rearrangement uses TRBV18 and TRBJ2-7; TRBD1 aligns across 9 bases. Germline V CDR1 and CDR2: KGHSH, LQKENI. The CDR3 has 14 amino acids. After removal of 5 bases from V and 0 bases from J, the junction contained 2 bases not matched to a gene. The CDR3 bases are TGTGCCAGCTCAGGACAGGGGAGCTCCTACGAGCAGTACTTC. This translates into CASSGQGSSYEQYF.

V usage is TRBV29-1 and J usage is TRBJ2-3; D is undetermined. Germline CDR1 and CDR2: SQVTM and ANQGSEA. Trimming stripped 6 bases from V and 2 bases from J, with 15 bases between. This CDR3 comprises 14 residues. Here the CDR3 DNA reads TGCAGCGTCTGTATGTTTCGGCTCACAGATACGCAGTATTTT. Translated: CSVCMFRLTDTQYF.

J is TRBJ2-3 and V is TRBV10-2; D uncertain. Looked up from germline, CDR1 is WSHSY and CDR2 is SAAADI. Trimming took off 3 bases at V and 6 bases at J, with 7 bases between the two ends. The CDR3 consists of 12 residues. In DNA form, the CDR3 reads TGCGCCAGCAGTGACTTTAAGGATACGCAGTATTTT. Its translation: CASSDFKDTQYF.

This clone was seen once. The rearrangement links TRBV6-1 to TRBJ2-3; TRBD2 is a possible D gene (7 bases). This CDR3 region has 14 residues. Germline CDR1 and CDR2: MNHNS and SASEGT. Deletions cut 11 bases from V and 7 bases from J, with 22 bases between. The CDR3, as DNA: TGTGCCGCCTCGAATGGGGCGGGGGCCTATACGCAGTATTTT. Encoded protein: CAASNGAGAYTQYF.

V usage is TRBV4-1 and J usage is TRBJ1-1; a possible D gene is TRBD1 (5 bases). Germline V gene lookup returns CDR1 MGHRA and CDR2 YSYEKL. Trimming removed 3 bases at V and 2 bases at J, with 7 bases between. This CDR3 spans 13 amino acids. The CDR3 reads CASSHRDNTEAFF. CDR3 DNA: TGCGCCAGCAGCCACAGGGATAACACTGAAGCTTTCTTT.

V usage is TRBV6-5 and J usage is TRBJ1-6, with 9 bases matching TRBD1. The CDR3 has 13 residues. V gave up 10 bases and J gave up 9 bases; unmatched junction bases: 7. Germline V gives CDR1 MNHEY, CDR2 SVGAGI. This CDR3 reads CATRDRAPSPLHF. For the CDR3, the DNA is TGTGCCACCCGGGACAGGGCTCCTTCACCCCTCCACTTT.

The chain combines TRBV4-3 with TRBJ1-2, with 8 bases lining up with TRBD1. CDR1 and CDR2 from the germline V gene are LGHNA and YSLEER. The V segment lost 4 bases and the J segment 2 bases; nucleotides outside the gene matches: 6. CDR3 length: 15 residues. The CDR3 bases are TGCGCCAGCAGCCCCGGACAGGGCAGCAACTATGGCTACACCTTC. Its translation is CASSPGQGSNYGYTF.

CDR3 loop: CASSYLARYEQYF. The CDR3 DNA sequence: TGTGCCAGCAGTTACCTAGCGCGCTACGAGCAGTACTTC. The chain employs TRBV6-6 and TRBJ2-7, with D maybe TRBD2 (6 bases). This CDR3 is built from 13 residues. V was pared by 2 bases and J by 3 bases, with 8 bases between. In germline, CDR1 is MNHNY, CDR2 SVGAGI (reference sequence).

J is TRBJ1-5 and V is TRBV6-5, with D tentatively TRBD1 (5 bases). The germline gives CDR1 MNHEY, CDR2 SVGAGI. The CDR3 is 15 amino acids. Trimming shortened V by 5 bases and J by 2 bases, and 13 bases separated the two germline ends. Here the CDR3 DNA reads TGTGCCAGCAGTGCCTGGGGGACCCGCAATCAGCCCCAGCATTTT. It encodes CASSAWGTRNQPQHF.

V and J are TRBV5-8 and TRBJ1-2; 9 bases are shared with TRBD1. From germline, CDR1 is SGHTS and CDR2 YDEGEE. The CDR3 contains 14 residues. V lost 1 base and J lost 9; bases outside the gene matches: 7. The CDR3 DNA sequence: TGTGCCAGCAGCTTGTACCTAGGACAGGGGAGCTACACCTTC. As protein: CASSLYLGQGSYTF.

This clone was recorded a few times. The chain employs TRBV6-6 and TRBJ1-6, with D maybe TRBD1 (6 bases). This CDR3 comprises 15 residues. The germline V gene has CDR1 MNHNY and CDR2 SVGAGI (reference sequence). Trimming stripped 2 bases from V and 10 bases from J, with 15 bases between. The CDR3 protein is CASSYGRGPTSPLHF. CDR3 sequence (DNA): TGTGCCAGCAGTTACGGCCGGGGGCCGACATCACCCCTCCACTTT.